Shown below are 11 T cell receptor beta chains from a single sample sequenced in a study of T cell changes during pregnancy in multiple sclerosis. Assay used: immunoSEQ multiplex PCR; TCRdb lists only in-frame clones, some missing. This sample has over 45,000 clones, with 93% found just once. This sample comprised CD8+ T cells from peripheral blood mononuclear cells, obtained in the third trimester of pregnancy. Receptor source: a female donor with multiple sclerosis, enrolled in a pregnancy study.

The V call is TRBV4-1, the J call TRBJ1-2; D remains unclear. Germline-derived CDR1 and CDR2 are MGHRA and YSYEKL. This CDR3 is 16 amino acids long. V was shortened by 0 bases and J by 9 bases, with 20 bases between the two germline ends. The CDR3 DNA is TGCGCCAGCAGCCAAGATCGAGCAGGACCCCGGGGAAGCTACACCTTC. The encoded protein is CASSQDRAGPRGSYTF.

The V gene is TRBV5-4, the J gene TRBJ2-2, with 8 bases that match TRBD2. Losses at the gene ends were 1 base for V and 4 bases for J; bases not matched to a gene: 3. The CDR3 runs 15 residues. The germline CDR1 and CDR2 sequences are SGHNT and YYREEE (reference sequence). The CDR3 region has the DNA TGTGCCAGCAGCTTGCGGGAGGGGCCCACCGGGGAGCTGTTTTTT. This encodes CASSLREGPTGELFF.

This chain joins TRBV6-1 and TRBJ2-7; 11 positions agree with TRBD2. The CDR3 runs 13 residues. J gave up 4 bases and V 6 bases, and 2 bases lay outside the gene matches. Per the germline V gene, CDR1 is MNHNS and CDR2 is SASEGT. As DNA, the CDR3 is TGTGCCAGCAGAGTAGCGGGAGGGTACGAGCAGTACTTC. Translation gives CASRVAGGYEQYF.

The chain recombines TRBV7-7 with TRBJ2-7, with no clear D. The CDR3 sequence is 13 residues long. Between the trimmed V and J ends, which lost 5 bases and 2 bases, there was a span of 10 bases. Germline V lookup: CDR1 SSHAT, CDR2 FNYEAQ (reference sequence). The CDR3 is CASSVGSTYEQYF. The CDR3 coding sequence is TGTGCCAGCAGCGTCGGGTCGACCTACGAGCAGTACTTC.

The genes are TRBV27 and TRBJ1-2; 9 bases match TRBD1. Per the germline V gene, CDR1 is MNHEY and CDR2 is SMNVEV (reference sequence). The CDR3 is made up of 14 amino acids. Unmatched junction bases numbered 6, after V lost 4 bases and J lost 6 bases. The CDR3 region has the DNA TGTGCCAGCAGTTCTACAGGGGGCTTACATGGCTACACCTTC. Residues: CASSSTGGLHGYTF.

This clone has only a few counts. The chain couples TRBV29-1 to TRBJ2-7; 10 positions match TRBD1. CDR1 and CDR2 from the germline V gene are SQVTM and ANQGSEA. V lost 6 bases and J lost 6; bases outside the gene matches: 14. The CDR3 is made up of 15 amino acids. CDR3 DNA sequence: TGCAGCGTCGTTCCCCTACGACAGGGGGCGTTCGAGCAGTACTTC. Translated: CSVVPLRQGAFEQYF.

V is TRBV6-1 and J is TRBJ1-2, with 11 bases matching TRBD1. Germline CDR1 MNHNS, CDR2 SASEGT. The CDR3 has 18 amino acids. J was trimmed by 2 bases and V by 2 bases; bases with no gene match: 10. CDR3 DNA sequence: TGTGCCAGCAGTGAAAGACCGGGACAGGGGGGATGGAACTATGGCTACACCTTC. It is translated as CASSERPGQGGWNYGYTF.

The CDR3 reads CASSYSRGRFYGYTF. CDR3 nucleotides: TGTGCCAGCAGTTACTCAAGGGGGCGATTCTATGGCTACACCTTC. V usage is TRBV6-5 and J usage is TRBJ1-2, with TRBD1 matching 7 bases. The V segment lost 0 bases and the J segment 4 bases; nucleotides outside the gene matches: 5. This CDR3 is built from 15 residues. Germline V CDR1 and CDR2: MNHEY, SVGAGI.

This clone is labeled as medium-sized (0.01 to 0.1%). V and J are TRBV6-4 and TRBJ2-2; D is ambiguous. Trimming left V 0 bases short and J 0 bases short, with 8 bases between. The CDR3 is 16 amino acids. Germline loops: CDR1 MRHNA, CDR2 SNTAGT. Written as DNA, the CDR3 is TGTGCCAGCAGTGACTCGGCAGGATCGAACACCGGGGAGCTGTTTTTT. The encoded protein is CASSDSAGSNTGELFF.

V usage is TRBV14 and J usage is TRBJ2-3; 9 bases agree with TRBD2. The CDR3 is 18 residues long. The germline V gene has CDR1 SGHDN and CDR2 FVKESK. The J segment lost 8 bases and the V segment lost 1 base, leaving 16 bases of the junction unmatched. DNA for the CDR3: TGTGCCAGCAGCCAAGTAACGGCGGGAGGGCGGGCTGAAACTACGCAGTATTTT. This gives the protein CASSQVTAGGRAETTQYF.

The chain employs TRBV27 and TRBJ1-1; no clear D gene. The CDR3 length is 15 residues. Germline V CDR1 and CDR2: MNHEY, SMNVEV (reference sequence). V was clipped by 3 bases and J by 0 bases, with 11 bases between them. The CDR3 DNA reads as TGTGCCAGCAGTTTCGAGCCTCCCCTGAACACTGAAGCTTTCTTT. Translating gives CASSFEPPLNTEAFF.